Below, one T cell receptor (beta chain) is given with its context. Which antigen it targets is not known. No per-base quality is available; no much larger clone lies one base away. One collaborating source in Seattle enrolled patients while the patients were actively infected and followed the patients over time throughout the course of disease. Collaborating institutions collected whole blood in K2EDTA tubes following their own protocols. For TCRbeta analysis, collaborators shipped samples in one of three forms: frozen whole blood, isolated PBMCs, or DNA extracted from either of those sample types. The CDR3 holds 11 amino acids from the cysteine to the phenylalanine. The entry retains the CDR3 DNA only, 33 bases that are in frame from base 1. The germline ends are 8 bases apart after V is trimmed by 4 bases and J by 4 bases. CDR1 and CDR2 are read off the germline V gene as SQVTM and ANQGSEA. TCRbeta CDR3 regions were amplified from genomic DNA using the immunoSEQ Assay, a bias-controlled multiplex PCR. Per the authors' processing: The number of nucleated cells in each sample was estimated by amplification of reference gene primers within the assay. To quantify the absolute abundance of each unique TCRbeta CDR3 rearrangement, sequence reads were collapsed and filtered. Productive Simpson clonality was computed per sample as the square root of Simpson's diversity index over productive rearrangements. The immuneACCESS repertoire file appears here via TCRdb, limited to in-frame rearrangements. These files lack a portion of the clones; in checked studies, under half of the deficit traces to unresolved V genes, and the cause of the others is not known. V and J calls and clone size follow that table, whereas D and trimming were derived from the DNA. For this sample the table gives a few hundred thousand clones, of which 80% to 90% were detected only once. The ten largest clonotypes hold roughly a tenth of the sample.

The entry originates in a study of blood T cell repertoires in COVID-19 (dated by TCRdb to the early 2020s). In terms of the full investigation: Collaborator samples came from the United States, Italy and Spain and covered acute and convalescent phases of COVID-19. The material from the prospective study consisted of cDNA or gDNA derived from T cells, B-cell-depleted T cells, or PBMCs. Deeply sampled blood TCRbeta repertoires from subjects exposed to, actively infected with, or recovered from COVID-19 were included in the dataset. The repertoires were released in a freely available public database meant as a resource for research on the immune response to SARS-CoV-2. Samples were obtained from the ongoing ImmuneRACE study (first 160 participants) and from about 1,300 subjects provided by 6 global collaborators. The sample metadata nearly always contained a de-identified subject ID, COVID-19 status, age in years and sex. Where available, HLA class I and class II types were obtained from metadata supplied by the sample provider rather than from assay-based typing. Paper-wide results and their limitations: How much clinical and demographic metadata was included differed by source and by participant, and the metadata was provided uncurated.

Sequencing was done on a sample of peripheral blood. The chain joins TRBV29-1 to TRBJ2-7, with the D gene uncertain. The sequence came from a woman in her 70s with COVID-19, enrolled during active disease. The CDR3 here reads CSVVYSYEQYF. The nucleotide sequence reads TGCAGCGTTGTGTACAGTTACGAGCAGTACTTC.